These 3 T cell receptor beta chains were sequenced from one sample in a study of high-grade serous ovarian cancer treatment subgroups. The tumor samples were collected prior to definitive surgery or chemotherapy. TCRdb keeps only in-frame clones here, not all; method: immunoSEQ multiplex PCR. Of 13,000 or so clones in the sample, 88% are singletons; the top ten hold approximately 3%. The sample comprised tumor tissue. Every receptor here comes from a human donor with high-grade serous ovarian cancer.

The DNA for the CDR3 is TGTGCCAGCAGTAGAACGGGTTTGACTAATGAAAAACTGTTTTTT. This translates into CASSRTGLTNEKLFF. The chain employs TRBV28 and TRBJ1-4; D remains unclear. The CDR3 extends over 15 amino acids. Germline lookup yields CDR1 MDHEN and CDR2 SYDVKM. Trimming removed 5 bases at V and 2 bases at J, with 12 bases between.

The chain carries TRBV4-1 and TRBJ2-3, with D uncertain. The germline V and J ends were trimmed by 5 bases and 3 bases, with 15 bases remaining between them. The germline V gene encodes CDR1 MGHRA and CDR2 YSYEKL. The CDR3 consists of 15 residues. CDR3 in DNA: TGCGCCAGCAGCTTTACAGTTTTGGTTACAGATACGCAGTATTTT. It codes for CASSFTVLVTDTQYF.

This chain connects TRBV7-9 to TRBJ1-1; 8 nucleotides match TRBD1. The J segment lost 6 bases and the V segment lost 1 base, leaving 7 bases of the junction unmatched. Per the germline V gene, CDR1 is SEHNR and CDR2 is FQNEAQ (reference sequence). The CDR3 has 15 residues. This CDR3 is CASSLVQGAQAEAFF. The CDR3 DNA reads TGTGCCAGCAGCTTAGTTCAGGGGGCGCAGGCTGAAGCTTTCTTT.